Presented here are 22 T cell receptor beta chains from one specimen sequenced in a study of radiotherapy plus CTLA-4 blockade in lung cancer (dated by TCRdb to the late 2010s). Libraries were constructed by the immunoSEQ multiplex PCR assay. This is the immuneACCESS table as TCRdb keeps it, with only in-frame sequences that have V and J called. A part of the clones is gone; compared with another copy, unresolved V genes explain less than half, and the rest is unexplained. This sample gives around 72,000 clones in total; around four fifths of them show up just once. The ten largest make up 7.1% of the sample. Here the sequenced sample was peripheral blood, taken from a patient treated with radiotherapy plus ipilimumab. Source of these receptors: a human donor with non-small cell lung cancer who had a complete response to radiotherapy plus ipilimumab.

The chain couples TRBV19 to TRBJ1-6; the D gene is possibly TRBD1 (5 bases). V was pared by 10 bases and J by 7 bases, with 17 bases between. The CDR3 is 14 residues long. Germline loops: CDR1 LNHDA, CDR2 SQIVND (reference sequence). Here the CDR3 reads CATKGRQGNSPLHF. CDR3 DNA sequence: TGTGCCACCAAGGGTCGCCAGGGAAATTCACCCCTCCACTTT. Full variable domain (outside the CDR3, taken from reference TRBV19 and TRBJ1-6): DGGITQSPKYLFRKEGQNVTLSCEQNLNHDAMYWYRQDPGQGLRLIYYSQIVNDFQKGDIAEGYSVSREKKESFPLTVTSAQKNPTAFYLCATKGRQGNSPLHFGNGTRLTVT.

This chain uses TRBV29-1 with TRBJ1-2; D is ambiguous. The germline V gene encodes CDR1 SQVTM and CDR2 ANQGSEA. Trimming removed 3 bases at V and 4 bases at J, with 12 bases between. The CDR3 extends over 13 amino acids. CDR3 region: CSVDSEGSYGYTF. Here the CDR3 DNA reads TGCAGCGTTGACAGTGAGGGTTCCTATGGCTACACCTTC.

The chain links TRBV18 to TRBJ1-1; TRBD1 aligns across 7 bases. The CDR3 is made up of 14 amino acids. V lost 2 bases, J lost 8 bases, and 8 bases stayed unmatched. Germline CDR1 reads KGHSH; CDR2 reads LQKENI. This chain's CDR3 is CASSPNLGQQEAFF. In DNA, the CDR3 is TGTGCCAGCTCACCAAATTTGGGACAGCAAGAAGCTTTCTTT.

A note on this clone: The junction and the germline gene differ at one end; a read error may be behind it. This sequence joins TRBV15 and TRBJ2-5; 12 nucleotides line up with TRBD2. The CDR3 is made up of 18 amino acids. Germline CDR1 LNHNV, CDR2 YYDKDF (reference sequence). As DNA, the CDR3 is TGTGCCACCCGCAGAGATCTTGGGCTAGCGGGGGGGGAAGAGACCCAGTACTTC. Its protein product is CATRRDLGLAGGEETQYF.

The chain employs TRBV7-2 and TRBJ1-2; possibly TRBD1 for D (5 bases). Looked up from germline, CDR1 is SGHTA and CDR2 is FQGNSA. Deletions cut 1 base from V and 4 bases from J, with 7 bases between. This CDR3 contains 13 residues. CDR3 loop: CASSLGTTYGYTF. CDR3 nucleotide sequence: TGTGCCAGCAGCTTAGGGACAACCTATGGCTACACCTTC.

This clone came up a few times. This chain's CDR3 is CASSTDVHQPQHF. DNA for the CDR3: TGTGCCAGCAGCACAGACGTCCACCAGCCCCAGCATTTT. V usage is TRBV7-2 and J usage is TRBJ1-5; no reliable D call. CDR3 size: 13 residues. Deletions cut 5 bases from V and 7 bases from J, with 12 bases between. Germline CDR1 and CDR2: SGHTA and FQGNSA.

The chain links TRBV30 to TRBJ1-2; D might be TRBD1 (6 bases). This CDR3 is built from 12 residues. Deletions cut 1 base from V and 6 bases from J, with 9 bases between. Germline V gene data show CDR1 as GTSNPN and CDR2 as SVGIG (reference sequence). Here the CDR3 DNA reads TGTGCCTGGAGTGGGGGGCTTAATGGCTACACCTTC. Amino acids: CAWSGGLNGYTF.

The gene calls are TRBV14 and TRBJ2-1; 7 nucleotides align to TRBD2. With 5 bases clipped from V and 1 base from J, the junction kept 5 bases outside the gene matches. This CDR3 has 15 amino acids. Germline V CDR1 and CDR2: SGHDN, FVKESK. As DNA, the CDR3 is TGTGCCAGCAGCTATTACGGGGGGTCCTACAATGAGCAGTTCTTC. It codes for CASSYYGGSYNEQFF.

This chain links TRBV6-6 with TRBJ2-7; D call uncertain. CDR3 length: 13 amino acids. In germline, CDR1 is MNHNY, CDR2 SVGAGI (reference sequence). The V end lost 2 bases, the J end lost 2 bases, and 7 bases lay between the germline ends. In nucleotides, the CDR3 is TGTGCCAGCAGTTACCCCCAGACCTACGAGCAGTACGTC. This translates into CASSYPQTYEQYV.

In its sample, this clone ranks as medium-sized. J is TRBJ2-2 and V is TRBV5-1, with TRBD2 identical over 7 bases. This CDR3 contains 18 residues. Germline CDR1 SGHRS, CDR2 YFSETQ. V shed 0 bases and J 0 bases; nucleotides not matched to a gene: 8. The CDR3 region is CASSLDTRDYTNTGELFF. CDR3 DNA: TGCGCCAGCAGCTTGGACACCAGGGACTACACGAACACCGGGGAGCTGTTTTTT.

This sequence joins TRBV18 and TRBJ2-7; D might be TRBD1 (5 bases). This CDR3 has 13 residues. Germline CDR1 and CDR2: KGHSH and LQKENI. The V end was cut by 2 bases, the J end by 5 bases, with 10 bases between. DNA for the CDR3: TGTGCCAGCTCACCATCCAGGGATGACGAGCAGTACTTC. Translation: CASSPSRDDEQYF.

The gene calls are TRBV2 and TRBJ2-7; no clear D. In germline, CDR1 is SNHLY, CDR2 FYNNEI. Trimming left V 4 bases short and J 3 bases short, with 19 bases between. This CDR3 is 16 amino acids long. CDR3 sequence: CASSVPRPRPSYEQYF. CDR3 nucleotides: TGTGCCAGCAGTGTCCCCCGGCCCCGGCCAAGCTACGAGCAGTACTTC.

This clone was seen a handful of times. V gene TRBV11-3 combines with J gene TRBJ2-7, with TRBD2 identical over 8 bases. CDR3 length equals 15 residues. The V and J ends lost 1 base and 7 bases, in that order; junction bases with no gene match: 9. Germline V gives CDR1 SGHNT, CDR2 YENEEA. The CDR3 spells CASSLVGTRGWEQYF. The CDR3 DNA sequence: TGTGCCAGCAGCTTAGTTGGGACTAGGGGTTGGGAGCAGTACTTC.

This clone appeared a single time. The J gene is TRBJ2-2, the V gene TRBV9; 7 nucleotides line up with TRBD1. The germline V gene encodes CDR1 SGDLS and CDR2 YYNGEE. The CDR3 runs to 20 residues. V shed 0 bases, J shed 5 bases, and the junction held 19 bases outside the gene matches. The CDR3 here is CASSVVGSTPATGSTGELFF. As DNA, the CDR3 is TGTGCCAGCAGCGTAGTAGGGTCGACCCCGGCGACAGGGTCAACCGGGGAGCTGTTTTTT.

The rearrangement links TRBV11-3 to TRBJ2-1; 11 nucleotides align to TRBD1. The CDR3 loop spans 15 amino acids. The ends lost 5 bases at V and 9 bases at J; junction bases unmatched: 9. Germline CDR1 SGHNT, CDR2 YENEEA. The CDR3 spells CASSEGWDRGFEQFF. As DNA, the CDR3 is TGTGCCAGCAGCGAAGGGTGGGACAGGGGGTTTGAGCAGTTCTTC. The full variable domain, rest sourced from reference TRBV11-3 and TRBJ2-1, is EAGVVQSPRYKIIEKKQPVAFWCNPISGHNTLYWYLQNLGQGPELLIRYENEEAVDDSQLPKDRFSAERLKGVDSTLKIQPAELGDSAVYLCASSEGWDRGFEQFFGPGTRLTVL.

The V and J genes are TRBV11-2 and TRBJ2-3, with D hard to call. CDR3 length: 14 amino acids. Trimming removed 1 base at V and 3 bases at J, with 8 bases between. Germline assignment: CDR1 SGHAT and CDR2 FQNNGV. The CDR3 region is CASSLVLVTDTQYF. The DNA of the CDR3 is TGTGCCAGCAGCTTAGTCTTGGTTACAGATACGCAGTATTTT.

This clone was seen just once. The V call is TRBV11-3, the J call TRBJ1-5; TRBD1 matches 7 bases. Germline CDR1 and CDR2: SGHNT and YENEEA. Trimming removed 5 bases from V and 6 bases from J; junction bases left unmatched: 4. CDR3 size: 13 residues. CDR3 region: CASSQGGGQPQHF. DNA for the CDR3: TGTGCCAGCAGCCAGGGGGGCGGTCAGCCCCAGCATTTT.

This chain uses TRBV7-6 with TRBJ2-7; either TRBD1 or TRBD2 may supply D (5 bases each). The CDR3 spans 12 residues. Germline CDR1 and CDR2: SGHVS and FNYEAQ. With 10 bases removed from V and 6 bases from J, the gap between germline ends came to 16 bases. CDR3 sequence: CATDRGWPEQYV. DNA of the CDR3: TGTGCCACCGATCGGGGCTGGCCCGAGCAGTACGTC.

The chain has TRBV6-5 and TRBJ1-6; D perhaps matches TRBD1 (5 bases). This CDR3 contains 14 residues. Germline CDR1 MNHEY, CDR2 SVGAGI. Trimming cost V 0 bases and J 6 bases, with 6 bases left between them. The CDR3: CASSYSQGNSPLHF. The DNA for the CDR3 is TGTGCCAGCAGTTACTCCCAGGGTAATTCACCCCTCCACTTT.

The chain recombines TRBV15 with TRBJ1-2; D might be TRBD1 (5 bases). Germline assignment: CDR1 LNHNV and CDR2 YYDKDF (reference sequence). V was clipped by 5 bases and J by 0 bases, with 10 bases between them. CDR3 length: 14 amino acids. The CDR3 region is CATSPLTANYGYTF. CDR3 coding DNA: TGTGCCACCAGCCCTTTGACAGCTAACTATGGCTACACCTTC.

This clone has more than one count but fewer than ten. The rearrangement uses TRBV9 and TRBJ1-1; 10 bases map to TRBD1. Trimming at V came to 3 bases and at J to 0 bases, leaving 5 bases not matched to a gene. The germline V gene encodes CDR1 SGDLS and CDR2 YYNGEE. This CDR3 has 16 residues. The CDR3 is CASSGEGQGLNTEAFF. The CDR3 region has the DNA TGTGCCAGCAGCGGGGAGGGACAGGGGTTGAACACTGAAGCTTTCTTT.

The CDR3 is CASSLNPTNEKLFF. The CDR3 DNA follows: TGTGCCAGCAGCTTAAACCCAACTAATGAAAAACTGTTTTTT. The chain is built from TRBV7-2 and TRBJ1-4; D is ambiguous. This CDR3 is built from 14 residues. Deletions cut 2 bases from V and 0 bases from J, with 4 bases between. Germline assignment: CDR1 SGHTA and CDR2 FQGNSA.